This entry lists 17 T cell receptor beta chains sequenced from one sample in a study of shared clonotypes between healthy human individuals. Libraries were prepared by immunoSEQ multiplex PCR; TCRdb keeps only in-frame clonotypes and omits some of them. Of fewer than 1.8 million clones in the sample, around 98.5% are singletons; the top ten hold approximately 0.4%. Sequenced input: naive CD4+ T cells sorted from blood. The subset here: CD45RA+ positively selected. Receptor source: a man aged 30 to 45 in good health.

The genes are TRBV6-5 and TRBJ2-5, with D possibly TRBD2 on 5 matching bases. The length of the CDR3 is 12 residues. Germline loops: CDR1 MNHEY, CDR2 SVGAGI. The V and J ends lost 7 bases and 13 bases respectively, with 19 bases between them. The CDR3 sequence: CASKAEPGGWYF. The CDR3 nucleotides are TGTGCCAGCAAGGCTGAACCTGGCGGGTGGTACTTC.

This chain links TRBV5-1 with TRBJ2-3; 8 bases agree with TRBD2. Germline V lookup: CDR1 SGHRS, CDR2 YFSETQ. The CDR3 covers 19 residues. The trim removed 4 bases at V and 2 bases at J, leaving 18 bases unmatched. The CDR3 loop reads CASSPRGLTAGVDTDTQYF. CDR3 nucleotide sequence: TGCGCCAGCAGCCCCCGAGGGTTGACAGCGGGAGTAGACACAGATACGCAGTATTTT.

The rearrangement links TRBV28 to TRBJ2-7, with D possibly matching TRBD2 (6 bases). From germline, CDR1 is MDHEN and CDR2 SYDVKM. V was cut by 4 bases and J by 3 bases, with 19 bases left in between. The CDR3 is 16 amino acids. The CDR3 reads CASSSVAGRGSYEQYF. The CDR3 nucleotides are TGTGCCAGCAGTTCAGTAGCCGGGAGAGGTAGCTACGAGCAGTACTTC.

The chain has TRBV5-1 and TRBJ2-2, with 8 bases fitting TRBD2. Germline V gene data show CDR1 as SGHRS and CDR2 as YFSETQ. With 0 bases clipped from V and 7 bases from J, the junction kept 5 bases outside the gene matches. CDR3 size: 15 residues. The CDR3 nucleotides are TGCGCCAGCAGCTTGGCAACGACTAGCGTCGGGGAGCTGTTTTTT. Its protein product is CASSLATTSVGELFF.

The gene calls are TRBV6-5 and TRBJ1-1, with D unclear. The CDR3 is made up of 16 amino acids. The germline V and J ends were trimmed by 2 bases and 0 bases, with 13 bases remaining between them. CDR1 is MNHEY and CDR2 is SVGAGI in the germline V gene. DNA for the CDR3: TGTGCCAGCAGTTACAGCGCCAGTCCTCTGAACACTGAAGCTTTCTTT. Amino acid sequence: CASSYSASPLNTEAFF.

This chain links TRBV28 with TRBJ2-7, with 14 bases identical to TRBD2. Germline trimming cut 2 bases from V and 3 bases from J; bases unmatched to any gene: 12. Germline CDR1 reads MDHEN; CDR2 reads SYDVKM. The CDR3 extends over 19 amino acids. CDR3 coding DNA: TGTGCCAGCAGTTTACTGGGACTAGCGGGAGATCTCAGGGACTACGAGCAGTACTTC. Translating it yields CASSLLGLAGDLRDYEQYF.

The chain couples TRBV11-2 to TRBJ2-1; D may be TRBD2 (5 bases). Germline CDR1 is SGHAT and CDR2 is FQNNGV. V was clipped by 1 base and J by 7 bases, with 20 bases between them. The CDR3 has 17 amino acids. In DNA, the CDR3 is TGTGCCAGCAGCTTAGCCCTCAGCGCAGGAGGATTGAATGAGCAGTTCTTC. This gives the protein CASSLALSAGGLNEQFF.

This chain uses TRBV2 with TRBJ2-2, with D uncertain. Per the germline V gene, CDR1 is SNHLY and CDR2 is FYNNEI. CDR3 size: 12 residues. With 8 bases removed from V and 2 bases from J, the gap between germline ends came to 6 bases. The CDR3 spells CASGKNTGELFF. The DNA for the CDR3 is TGTGCCAGCGGAAAAAACACCGGGGAGCTGTTTTTT.

This chain links TRBV19 with TRBJ2-7; possible D gene TRBD1, 6 bases. The CDR3 is made up of 14 amino acids. Germline CDR1 and CDR2: LNHDA and SQIVND (reference sequence). V shed 5 bases and J shed 6 bases, with 17 bases lying between them. The chain's CDR3 is CASSAGTPTGEQYF. CDR3 DNA: TGTGCCAGTAGTGCCGGGACACCGACGGGCGAGCAGTACTTC.

This clone was recorded once. Within the sample, other DNA sequences also encode this same CDR3. This chain joins TRBV10-3 and TRBJ2-3; D is unclear. Trimming shortened V by 2 bases and J by 6 bases, and 3 bases separated the two germline ends. Germline V gene data show CDR1 as ENHRY and CDR2 as SYGVKD. The CDR3 length is 11 residues. For the CDR3, the DNA is TGTGCCATCAGTGAGGCTGATACGCAGTATTTT. This gives the protein CAISEADTQYF.

A remark on this clone: Additional DNA sequences in this sample encode the identical CDR3. This sequence joins TRBV28 and TRBJ2-3; D assignment may be TRBD1 or TRBD2 (5 bases each). Trimming removed 7 bases from V and 5 bases from J, with 16 bases in between. Looked up from germline, CDR1 is MDHEN and CDR2 is SYDVKM. The CDR3 runs to 14 residues. The CDR3 region is CASTLGLAGDTQYF. DNA for the CDR3: TGTGCCAGCACCCTGGGGCTAGCTGGAGATACGCAGTATTTT.

This sequence joins TRBV11-2 and TRBJ2-5; TRBD1 matches 7 bases. With 6 bases clipped from V and 5 bases from J, the junction kept 9 bases outside the gene matches. Germline lookup yields CDR1 SGHAT and CDR2 FQNNGV. The length of the CDR3 is 14 residues. The CDR3 region has the DNA TGTGCCAGCAGAAAAACAGGGGTGGGGGAGACCCAGTACTTC. Translation: CASRKTGVGETQYF.

The rearrangement uses TRBV11-2 and TRBJ1-2, with TRBD1 matching 10 bases. CDR1 is SGHAT, CDR2 FQNNGV, per germline. This CDR3 spans 15 amino acids. Losses at the gene ends were 3 bases for V and 3 bases for J; bases not matched to a gene: 4. CDR3 loop: CASSFTGTGDYGYTF. In DNA, the CDR3 is TGTGCCAGCAGCTTCACCGGGACAGGGGACTATGGCTACACCTTC.

This clone was picked up one time. This same CDR3 is encoded by further DNA sequences in the sample. The chain uses TRBV9 and TRBJ2-1, with TRBD1 as a possible D gene (6 bases). The CDR3 is 15 amino acids. The germline gives CDR1 SGDLS, CDR2 YYNGEE. Between the trimmed V and J ends, which lost 0 bases and 2 bases, there was a span of 9 bases. The CDR3 spells CASSVAGDTYNEQFF. The CDR3 coding sequence is TGTGCCAGCAGCGTAGCAGGGGATACCTACAATGAGCAGTTCTTC.

On this clone: The same CDR3 is also encoded by other DNA sequences in this sample. The V gene is TRBV5-4, the J gene TRBJ2-7; no clear D gene. Germline CDR1 reads SGHNT; CDR2 reads YYREEE (reference sequence). The CDR3 is 13 residues long. Trimming took off 1 base at V and 1 base at J, with 6 bases between the two ends. CDR3 in amino acids: CASSLRGSYEQYF. CDR3 bases: TGTGCCAGCAGCTTGCGCGGATCCTACGAGCAGTACTTC. Together with reference TRBV5-4 and TRBJ2-7, the CDR3 gives the full variable domain: ETGVTQSPTHLIKTRGQQVTLRCSSQSGHNTVSWYQQALGQGPQFIFQYYREEENGRGNFPPRFSGLQFPNYSSELNVNALELDDSALYLCASSLRGSYEQYFGPGTRLTVT.

The rearrangement links TRBV28 to TRBJ1-5; D remains unclear. The CDR3 totals 14 residues. Trimming removed 5 bases from V and 6 bases from J, with 14 bases in between. CDR1 is MDHEN and CDR2 is SYDVKM in the germline V gene. The CDR3 bases are TGTGCCAGCAGTCATATCTGGGAAGGTCAGCCCCAGCATTTT. Encoded protein: CASSHIWEGQPQHF.

The CDR3 DNA reads TGTGCCAGCAGCTTAGATCCTGCGGGAGTCTACGAGCAGTACTTC. Amino acid sequence: CASSLDPAGVYEQYF. This rearrangement joins TRBV11-2 to TRBJ2-7; 7 nucleotides align to TRBD2. The CDR3 covers 15 residues. Trimming removed 0 bases from V and 3 bases from J; junction bases left unmatched: 5. Per germline, CDR1 SGHAT and CDR2 FQNNGV.